A single sample is the source of the 28 T cell receptor beta chains below, sequenced in a study of blood T cell repertoires in COVID-19. TCRdb's table, derived via immunoSEQ multiplex PCR, lists solely in-frame clones and lacks some. The sample contains 140,000 to 150,000 clones, approximately 87% of which appear only once. Sequences were obtained from PBMCs or T cells enriched from blood (not recorded which). These receptors originate from a woman aged 25 to 39 with acute COVID-19.

V and J are TRBV5-1 and TRBJ1-3; tentatively, D is TRBD1 (6 bases). V lost 3 bases, J lost 0 bases, and 22 bases lay in between. The CDR3 loop spans 19 amino acids. Germline CDR1 and CDR2: SGHRS and YFSETQ. CDR3 sequence: CASSWVGGPNTVSGNTIYF. The DNA of the CDR3 is TGCGCCAGCAGCTGGGTCGGGGGGCCAAACACTGTCTCTGGAAACACCATATATTTT.

V gene TRBV7-2 combines with J gene TRBJ2-1; D gene unclear. The ends were cut back, 6 bases at V and 0 bases at J, with 15 bases in the middle. This CDR3 comprises 16 residues. The germline V gene encodes CDR1 SGHTA and CDR2 FQGNSA. The chain's CDR3 is CASSLRLVSSYNEQFF. CDR3 nucleotides: TGTGCCAGCAGTCTAAGGCTAGTAAGCTCCTACAATGAGCAGTTCTTC.

J is TRBJ2-7 and V is TRBV6-5, with a tentative D call TRBD2 (7 bases). Germline CDR1 reads MNHEY; CDR2 reads SVGAGI. V lost 2 bases, J lost 2 bases, and 13 bases lay in between. This CDR3 is 15 amino acids long. In DNA form, the CDR3 reads TGTGCCAGCAGTTACCGGGGGGCGCTGGCCTACGAGCAGTACTTC. Its protein product is CASSYRGALAYEQYF.

The chain couples TRBV19 to TRBJ1-5; tentatively, D is TRBD1 (5 bases). Trimming pared 3 bases from V and 0 bases from J, leaving 15 bases between. CDR3 size: 17 residues. From germline, CDR1 is LNHDA and CDR2 SQIVND (reference sequence). CDR3 bases: TGTGCCAGTAGTATTGTCTCAGGACATTATAGCAATCAGCCCCAGCATTTT. Translated: CASSIVSGHYSNQPQHF.

The chain joins TRBV28 to TRBJ1-2, with D perhaps TRBD1 (5 bases). Between the trimmed V and J ends, which lost 5 bases and 3 bases, there was a span of 10 bases. The CDR3 is 13 amino acids. From germline, CDR1 is MDHEN and CDR2 SYDVKM. The CDR3: CASSNRLDYGYTF. CDR3 coding DNA: TGTGCCAGCAGTAACAGGTTGGACTATGGCTACACCTTC.

This chain uses TRBV4-1 with TRBJ1-5, with D tentatively TRBD1 (5 bases). The CDR3 length is 14 residues. The germline CDR1 and CDR2 sequences are MGHRA and YSYEKL. The germline V and J ends were trimmed by 1 base and 3 bases, with 7 bases remaining between them. This CDR3 reads CASSQVRDNQPQHF. CDR3 DNA sequence: TGCGCCAGCAGCCAAGTCAGGGACAATCAGCCCCAGCATTTT.

The chain couples TRBV4-1 to TRBJ2-5, with a tentative D call TRBD1 (6 bases). The germline CDR1 and CDR2 sequences are MGHRA and YSYEKL. The CDR3 loop spans 15 amino acids. V dropped 1 base and J dropped 5 bases, with 14 bases sitting between them. CDR3 nucleotide sequence: TGCGCCAGCAGCCAAGCTTTTGGGCAGGGGGAGACCCAGTACTTC. This encodes CASSQAFGQGETQYF.

The V gene is TRBV6-5, the J gene TRBJ1-6; 7 bases match TRBD1. With 4 bases clipped from V and 7 bases from J, the junction kept 4 bases outside the gene matches. The CDR3 length is 14 residues. CDR1 and CDR2 from the germline V gene are MNHEY and SVGAGI. The CDR3 loop reads CASSSQGWNSPLHF. The CDR3 DNA reads as TGTGCCAGCAGTTCACAGGGGTGGAATTCACCCCTCCACTTT.

This sequence joins TRBV7-2 and TRBJ2-1; D gene unclear. Trimming left V 1 base short and J 3 bases short, with 10 bases between. The V gene's germline CDR1 is SGHTA and CDR2 FQGNSA. CDR3 length: 15 residues. The DNA of the CDR3 is TGTGCCAGCAGCTTAGACAATAACAGCTACAATGAGCAGTTCTTC. Amino acids: CASSLDNNSYNEQFF.

The rearrangement uses TRBV7-9 and TRBJ2-1; 9 nucleotides align to TRBD2. Germline CDR1 SEHNR, CDR2 FQNEAQ (reference sequence). V dropped 11 bases and J dropped 0; count of bases not matched to a gene: 17. The CDR3 is 18 amino acids. The CDR3 is CALTRGIAGVPSYNEQFF. CDR3 bases: TGTGCCCTTACCAGGGGAATAGCGGGAGTCCCCTCCTACAATGAGCAGTTCTTC.

This chain uses TRBV28 with TRBJ1-4, with 9 bases identical to TRBD1. This CDR3 is 15 amino acids long. Germline CDR1 reads MDHEN; CDR2 reads SYDVKM. Losses at the gene ends were 7 bases for V and 5 bases for J; bases not matched to a gene: 8. The chain's CDR3 is CASTMHGTGNEKLFF. CDR3 DNA sequence: TGTGCCAGCACCATGCACGGGACAGGGAATGAAAAACTGTTTTTT.

This sequence joins TRBV2 and TRBJ1-2; D possibly corresponds to TRBD1 (5 bases). This CDR3 contains 15 residues. V lost 2 bases and J 6 bases, leaving 16 bases between the germline ends. CDR1 SNHLY and CDR2 FYNNEI come from the germline V gene. The CDR3 DNA reads TGTGCCAGCAGTGAATTGGGCGGGACTGGAGATGGCTACACCTTC. The encoded protein is CASSELGGTGDGYTF.

The chain employs TRBV27 and TRBJ1-4; 8 nucleotides align to TRBD1. The length of the CDR3 is 15 residues. The ends lost 2 bases at V and 8 bases at J; junction bases unmatched: 7. Germline loops: CDR1 MNHEY, CDR2 SMNVEV (reference sequence). In DNA, the CDR3 is TGTGCCAGCAGTTTAACAGGGGGTGAAGGAGAAAAACTGTTTTTT. Its translation is CASSLTGGEGEKLFF. Full variable domain (outside the CDR3, taken from reference TRBV27 and TRBJ1-4): EAQVTQNPRYLITVTGKKLTVTCSQNMNHEYMSWYRQDPGLGLRQIYYSMNVEVTDKGDVPEGYKVSRKEKRNFPLILESPSPNQTSLYFCASSLTGGEGEKLFFGSGTQLSVL.

The chain combines TRBV29-1 with TRBJ1-1; D is possibly TRBD1 (5 bases). V was clipped by 6 bases and J by 0 bases, with 11 bases between them. This CDR3 is 13 amino acids long. Germline V CDR1 and CDR2: SQVTM, ANQGSEA. The CDR3: CSVLRDLNTEAFF. The DNA of the CDR3 is TGCAGCGTCCTAAGGGACTTGAACACTGAAGCTTTCTTT.

The chain joins TRBV27 to TRBJ1-1, with 9 bases fitting TRBD1. The CDR3 sequence is 14 residues long. The V gene's germline CDR1 is MNHEY and CDR2 SMNVEV (reference sequence). V lost 4 bases, J lost 7 bases, and 7 bases stayed unmatched. This CDR3 is CASSYTGTGIEAFF. The CDR3 DNA follows: TGTGCCAGCAGTTACACCGGGACAGGGATTGAAGCTTTCTTT.

This chain connects TRBV5-1 to TRBJ1-1, with TRBD1 matching over 11 bases. Per germline, CDR1 SGHRS and CDR2 YFSETQ. This CDR3 is 14 amino acids long. V lost 5 bases and J lost 4; bases outside the gene matches: 4. DNA of the CDR3: TGCGCCAGCAGACTGGGACAGGGGGGCACTGAAGCTTTCTTT. Protein: CASRLGQGGTEAFF. The full variable domain, its missing parts supplied by reference TRBV5-1 and TRBJ1-1, is KAGVTQTPRYLIKTRGQQVTLSCSPISGHRSVSWYQQTPGQGLQFLFEYFSETQRNKGNFPGRFSGRQFSNSRSEMNVSTLELGDSALYLCASRLGQGGTEAFFGQGTRLTVV.

In this sample, this clone turned up once. CDR3 in DNA: TGTGCCAGTAGTATAGATCCCGTTATGACCGGGGAGCTGTTTTTT. Amino acids: CASSIDPVMTGELFF. The chain carries TRBV19 and TRBJ2-2, with no clear D. CDR3 size: 15 residues. Germline CDR1 reads LNHDA; CDR2 reads SQIVND (reference sequence). Deletions cut 0 bases from V and 5 bases from J, with 10 bases between.

By sample share, this clone is medium-sized. The chain couples TRBV6-5 to TRBJ2-6, with TRBD1 as a possible D gene (5 bases). V lost 2 bases, J lost 3 bases, and 8 bases lay in between. This CDR3 is 15 amino acids long. CDR1 is MNHEY, CDR2 SVGAGI, per germline. CDR3 sequence reads: CASSYGQGGANVLTF. The CDR3 coding sequence is TGTGCCAGCAGTTACGGGCAGGGTGGGGCCAACGTCCTGACTTTC.

The chain has TRBV5-1 and TRBJ1-1, with 11 bases aligning to TRBD1. V shed 3 bases, J shed 4 bases, and the junction held 2 bases outside the gene matches. CDR3 length: 14 amino acids. Germline CDR1 reads SGHRS; CDR2 reads YFSETQ. CDR3 nucleotides: TGCGCCAGCAGCTACGGACAGGGGGCCACTGAAGCTTTCTTT. This sequence encodes CASSYGQGATEAFF.

The chain has TRBV7-2 and TRBJ2-5; D unclear. The CDR3 loop spans 13 amino acids. Trimming pared 1 base from V and 2 bases from J, leaving 5 bases between. Germline CDR1 and CDR2: SGHTA and FQGNSA. The CDR3 bases are TGTGCCAGCAGCTTAGATATACAAGAGACCCAGTACTTC. As protein: CASSLDIQETQYF.

The V call is TRBV3-1 (or the pseudogene TRBV3-2), the J call TRBJ2-5; a weak D match, TRBD2 (6 bases). CDR1 and CDR2 from the germline V gene are LGHDT and YNNKEL (reference sequence). CDR3 size: 15 residues. The V and J ends lost 4 bases and 2 bases respectively, with 14 bases between them. The CDR3 coding sequence is TGTGCCAGCAGCCTGGGACTCCTCTTACAAGAGACCCAGTACTTC. Translated: CASSLGLLLQETQYF.

The genes are TRBV7-2 and TRBJ1-2, with D perhaps matching TRBD1 (5 bases). CDR1 and CDR2 (germline): SGHTA, FQGNSA. There are 15 residues in the CDR3. V was cut by 1 base and J by 7 bases, with 16 bases left in between. The CDR3 nucleotides are TGTGCCAGCAGCTTAGAGCCTCTTGGAGGGGCTGGCTACACCTTC. This codes for CASSLEPLGGAGYTF.

This clone was found once. The chain is built from TRBV9 and TRBJ2-5, with 7 bases fitting TRBD1. Per germline, CDR1 SGDLS and CDR2 YYNGEE. J gave up 0 bases and V 4 bases, and 12 bases lay outside the gene matches. The CDR3 loop spans 17 amino acids. This chain's CDR3 is CASSSQRGTVYQETQYF. DNA of the CDR3: TGTGCCAGCAGCTCACAAAGGGGGACAGTGTACCAAGAGACCCAGTACTTC.

The rearrangement links TRBV5-1 to TRBJ2-1, with TRBD2 matching over 14 bases. CDR3 length: 15 residues. Germline V gene lookup returns CDR1 SGHRS and CDR2 YFSETQ. V shed 4 bases, J shed 9 bases, and the junction held 6 bases outside the gene matches. The CDR3 is CASSVGLAGEGEQFF. CDR3 DNA sequence: TGCGCCAGCAGCGTGGGACTAGCGGGAGAAGGTGAGCAGTTCTTC.

Comment on this clone: At one of its ends the junction is not consistent with the germline gene, which may arise from a read error. For the CDR3, the DNA is TGTGCTAGCAGCTTAAGACAGGGTGGTGAGACCCAGTACTTC. It encodes CASSLRQGGETQYF. The V gene is TRBV7-7, the J gene TRBJ2-5; 7 positions match TRBD1. The CDR3 totals 14 residues. Germline CDR1 and CDR2: SSHAT and FNYEAQ (reference sequence).

Details on this clone: Its ends do not fully match the called genes, so a read error is possible. The chain uses TRBV7-2 and TRBJ2-7; 10 bases match TRBD2. This CDR3 has 14 amino acids. The germline CDR1 and CDR2 sequences are SGHTA and FQGNSA. The CDR3 DNA sequence: TGTGCCAGCAGCTTAGGTTTAGCGGGAGGCCGGGAGGACTTC. This codes for CASSLGLAGGREDF.

V usage is TRBV5-4 and J usage is TRBJ1-6; 8 bases map to TRBD1. Unmatched junction bases numbered 8, after V lost 3 bases and J lost 9 bases. Germline values: CDR1 SGHNT, CDR2 YYREEE (reference sequence). The CDR3 extends over 15 amino acids. CDR3 DNA sequence: TGTGCCAGCAGCTCGGCCGGACAGGGAAGTTCACCCCTCCACTTT. Translation: CASSSAGQGSSPLHF.

The chain couples TRBV18 to TRBJ1-2; 8 bases fit TRBD1. The germline CDR1 and CDR2 sequences are KGHSH and LQKENI. J lost 3 bases, V lost 3 bases, and 6 bases had no gene match. The CDR3 has 15 residues. In nucleotides, the CDR3 is TGTGCCAGCTCACCCTTCCAGGGGGCAGACTATGGCTACACCTTC. It translates to CASSPFQGADYGYTF.